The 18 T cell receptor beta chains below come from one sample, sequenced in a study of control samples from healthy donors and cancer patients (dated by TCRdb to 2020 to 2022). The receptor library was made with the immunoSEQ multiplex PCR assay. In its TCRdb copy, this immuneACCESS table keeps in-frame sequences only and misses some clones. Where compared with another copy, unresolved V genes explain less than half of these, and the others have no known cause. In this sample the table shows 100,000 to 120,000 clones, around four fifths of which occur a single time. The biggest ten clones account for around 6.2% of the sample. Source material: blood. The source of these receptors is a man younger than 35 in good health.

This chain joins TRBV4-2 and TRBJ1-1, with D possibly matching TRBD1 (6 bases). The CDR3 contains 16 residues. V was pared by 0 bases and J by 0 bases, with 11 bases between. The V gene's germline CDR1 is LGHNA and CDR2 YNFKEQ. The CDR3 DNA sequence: TGTGCCAGCAGCCAAGAGAGGGGGTCCGTGAACACTGAAGCTTTCTTT. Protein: CASSQERGSVNTEAFF.

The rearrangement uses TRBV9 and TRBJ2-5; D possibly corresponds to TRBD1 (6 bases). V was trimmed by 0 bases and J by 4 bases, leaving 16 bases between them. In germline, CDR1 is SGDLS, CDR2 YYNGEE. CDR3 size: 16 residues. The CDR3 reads CASSVGAGESLETQYF. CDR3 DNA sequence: TGTGCCAGCAGCGTAGGGGCAGGGGAGAGTTTAGAGACCCAGTACTTC. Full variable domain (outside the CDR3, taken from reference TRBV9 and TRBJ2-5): DSGVTQTPKHLITATGQRVTLRCSPRSGDLSVYWYQQSLDQGLQFLIQYYNGEERAKGNILERFSAQQFPDLHSELNLSSLELGDSALYFCASSVGAGESLETQYFGPGTRLLVL.

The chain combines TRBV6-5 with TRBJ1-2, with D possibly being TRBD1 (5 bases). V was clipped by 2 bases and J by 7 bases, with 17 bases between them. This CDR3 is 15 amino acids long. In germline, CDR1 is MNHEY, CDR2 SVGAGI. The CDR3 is CASSYRYTGNIGYTF. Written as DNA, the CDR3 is TGTGCCAGCAGTTACCGATATACAGGAAACATTGGCTACACCTTC.

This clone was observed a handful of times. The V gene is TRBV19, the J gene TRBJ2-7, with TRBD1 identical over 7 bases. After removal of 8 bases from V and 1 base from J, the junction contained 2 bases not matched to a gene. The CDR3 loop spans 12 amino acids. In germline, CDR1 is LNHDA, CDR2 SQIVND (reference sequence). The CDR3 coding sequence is TGTGCCAGTTCGGGACAGTCCTACGAGCAGTACTTC. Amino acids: CASSGQSYEQYF.

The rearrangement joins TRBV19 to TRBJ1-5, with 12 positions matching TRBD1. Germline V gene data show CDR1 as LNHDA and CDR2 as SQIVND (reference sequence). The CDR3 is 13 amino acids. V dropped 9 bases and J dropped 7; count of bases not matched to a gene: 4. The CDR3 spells CASAGTGGQPQHF. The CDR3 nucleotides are TGTGCCAGCGCCGGGACAGGGGGCCAGCCCCAGCATTTT.

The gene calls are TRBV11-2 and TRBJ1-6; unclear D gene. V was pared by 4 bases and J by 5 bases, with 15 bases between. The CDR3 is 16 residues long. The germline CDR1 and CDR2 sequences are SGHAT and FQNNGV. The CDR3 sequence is CASSSSRGQDNSPLHF. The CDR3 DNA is TGTGCCAGCAGCTCCTCCCGAGGGCAGGATAATTCACCCCTCCACTTT.

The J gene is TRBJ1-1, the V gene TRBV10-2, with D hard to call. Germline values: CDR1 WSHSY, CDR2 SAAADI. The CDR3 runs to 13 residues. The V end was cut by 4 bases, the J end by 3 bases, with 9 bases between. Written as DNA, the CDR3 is TGCGCCAGCAGTGGCAGCGGGGACACTGAAGCTTTCTTT. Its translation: CASSGSGDTEAFF.

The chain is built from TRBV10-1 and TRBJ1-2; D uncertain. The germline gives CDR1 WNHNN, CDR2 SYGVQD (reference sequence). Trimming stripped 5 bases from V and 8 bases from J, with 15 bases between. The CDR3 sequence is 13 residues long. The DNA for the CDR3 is TGCGCCAGCAGTCCGGACGGGAGAGGCGGCTACACCTTC. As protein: CASSPDGRGGYTF.

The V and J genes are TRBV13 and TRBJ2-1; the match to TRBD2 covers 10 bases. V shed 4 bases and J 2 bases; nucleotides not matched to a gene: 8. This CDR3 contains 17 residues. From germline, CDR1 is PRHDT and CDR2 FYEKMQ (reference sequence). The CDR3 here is CASSSRAGGRAYNEQFF. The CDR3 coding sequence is TGTGCCAGCAGCTCCCGAGCGGGGGGGCGTGCCTACAATGAGCAGTTCTTC. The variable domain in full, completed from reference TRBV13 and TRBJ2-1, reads AAGVIQSPRHLIKEKRETATLKCYPIPRHDTVYWYQQGPGQDPQFLISFYEKMQSDKGSIPDRFSAQQFSDYHSELNMSSLELGDSALYFCASSSRAGGRAYNEQFFGPGTRLTVL.

The CDR3 is CACERNTEAFF. CDR3 DNA: TGTGCCTGTGAGCGGAACACTGAAGCTTTCTTT. The chain recombines TRBV30 with TRBJ1-1; D remains ambiguous. CDR3 size: 11 residues. Germline V gene sequence: CDR1 GTSNPN, CDR2 SVGIG (reference sequence). The ends were cut back, 6 bases at V and 1 base at J, with 6 bases in the middle.

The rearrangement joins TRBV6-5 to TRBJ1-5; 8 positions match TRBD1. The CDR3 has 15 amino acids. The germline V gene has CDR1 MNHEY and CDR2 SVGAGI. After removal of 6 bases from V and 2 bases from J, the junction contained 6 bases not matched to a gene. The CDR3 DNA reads TGTGCCAGCAGGCAAGGACAGGGTGGCAATCAGCCCCAGCATTTT. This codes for CASRQGQGGNQPQHF.

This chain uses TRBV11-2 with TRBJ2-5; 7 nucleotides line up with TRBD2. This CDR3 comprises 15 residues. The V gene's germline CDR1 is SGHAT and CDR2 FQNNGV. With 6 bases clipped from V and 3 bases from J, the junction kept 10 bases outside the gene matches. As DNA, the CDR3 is TGTGCCAGCAGACCGGCCACTGGGAGGGAAGAGACCCAGTACTTC. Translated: CASRPATGREETQYF.

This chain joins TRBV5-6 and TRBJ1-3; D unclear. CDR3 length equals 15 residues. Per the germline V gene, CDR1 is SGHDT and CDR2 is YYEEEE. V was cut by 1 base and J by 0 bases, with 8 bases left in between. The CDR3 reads CASSLRQISGNTIYF. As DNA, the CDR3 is TGTGCCAGCAGCTTGAGACAAATCTCTGGAAACACCATATATTTT.

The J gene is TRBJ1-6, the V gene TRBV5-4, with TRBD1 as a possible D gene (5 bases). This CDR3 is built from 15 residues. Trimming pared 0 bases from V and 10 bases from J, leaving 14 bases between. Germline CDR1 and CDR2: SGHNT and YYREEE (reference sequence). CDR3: CASSLESGGRSPLHF. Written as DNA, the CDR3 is TGTGCCAGCAGCTTGGAATCGGGGGGGAGATCACCCCTCCACTTT.

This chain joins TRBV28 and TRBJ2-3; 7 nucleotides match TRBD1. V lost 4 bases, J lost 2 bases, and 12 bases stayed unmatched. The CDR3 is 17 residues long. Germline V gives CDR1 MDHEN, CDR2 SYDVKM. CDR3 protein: CASSYPSGTANTDTQYF. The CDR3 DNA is TGTGCCAGCAGTTACCCCTCTGGGACAGCGAACACAGATACGCAGTATTTT.

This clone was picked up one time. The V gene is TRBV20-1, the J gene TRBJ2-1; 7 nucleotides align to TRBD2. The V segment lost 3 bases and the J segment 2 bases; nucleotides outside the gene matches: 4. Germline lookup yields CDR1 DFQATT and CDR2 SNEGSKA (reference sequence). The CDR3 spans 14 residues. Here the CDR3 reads CSASSAGAYNEQFF. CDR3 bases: TGCAGTGCTAGTAGCGCGGGGGCCTACAATGAGCAGTTCTTC.

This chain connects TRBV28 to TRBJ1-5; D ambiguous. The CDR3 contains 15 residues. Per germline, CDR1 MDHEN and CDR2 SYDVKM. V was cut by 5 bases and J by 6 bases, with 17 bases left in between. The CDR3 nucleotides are TGTGCCAGCAGTCTCGACGGGTGGGAGGGTCAGCCCCAGCATTTT. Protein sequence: CASSLDGWEGQPQHF.

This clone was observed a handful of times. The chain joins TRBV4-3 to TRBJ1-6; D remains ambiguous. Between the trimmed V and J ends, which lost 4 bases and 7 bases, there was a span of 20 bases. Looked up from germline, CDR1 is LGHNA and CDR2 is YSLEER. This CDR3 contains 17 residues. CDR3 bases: TGCGCCAGCAGCCTCAGAACGGGTGGAAGTTCAAATTCACCCCTCCACTTT. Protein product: CASSLRTGGSSNSPLHF.